This record looks at one TCR beta chain sequence and its context. The data were obtained in a study of blood T cell repertoires in COVID-19. Trimming took 5 bases from V and 3 from J; bases not matched to a gene: 7. The CDR3 sequence is 16 residues long. Germline-derived CDR1 and CDR2 are SGHVS and FQNEAQ. Sequencing was performed with immunoSEQ multiplex PCR; in TCRdb, only in-frame clones are kept and a portion is missing. The data hold roughly 330,000 clones, with approximately 90% observed a single time. The rearrangement links TRBV7-8 to TRBJ1-5; 10 positions match TRBD1. Material for sequencing was peripheral blood. This TCR came from a woman aged 45-60 years with active or convalescent COVID-19. CDR3: CASSNRTGGYNQPQHF. The DNA of the CDR3 is TGTGCCAGCAGCAATAGGACAGGGGGATACAATCAGCCCCAGCATTTT.